This T cell receptor (beta chain) was identified in a study of identical twins. This clonotype has just a few counts. The antigen remains unidentified. TCRdb re-called the 5' RACE reads with MiXCR, one entry per CDR3 protein. The sample has 650,000 to 800,000 distinct CDR3 sequences, approximately 9% seen once. Study outcomes and limitations: Insertion counts were lower in abundant cord blood beta clonotypes, a trend that memory repertoires did not show.

The CDR3 contains 15 residues. Looked up from germline, CDR1 is SGHRS and CDR2 is YFSETQ. The V end lost 0 bases, the J end lost 8 bases, and 15 bases lay between the germline ends. These data also featured in a second study, about yellow fever vaccine responses in identical twins.

This chain links TRBV5-1 with TRBJ2-1, with a tentative D call TRBD1 (5 bases). The receptor was derived from a young woman in good health. Sequencing used PBMCs. In nucleotides, the CDR3 is TGCGCCAGCAGCTTGGTTCAAGGGGCGCGGTATGAGCAGTTCTTC. Protein: CASSLVQGARYEQFF.